These T cell receptor beta chains were read from a single sample in a study of cytomegalovirus exposure and HLA in healthy donors. Measured with immunoSEQ multiplex PCR; TCRdb has only the in-frame clones, and not every one. The sample consists of 100,000 to 120,000 clones, approximately 85% of them appearing once. The sequenced material came from PBMCs. The receptor source for this set is a woman between 18 and 29 years old in good health and CMV-seronegative. Both conserved end residues are part of each CDR3. D genes are given only for firm matches. Expanded clones get a size class; other rows say once, few or many, or leave the size out.

TRBJ2-7 | TRBV7-9 | once | . | CASSPLYEQYF | TGTGCCAGCAGCCCCCTTTACGAGCAGTACTTC
TRBJ2-3 | TRBV6-4 | . | . | CASSDSASRGDTQYF | TGTGCCAGCAGTGACTCGGCTAGCCGTGGAGATACGCAGTATTTT
TRBJ1-1 | TRBV28 | . | . | CASRSRGGEAFF | TGTGCCAGCAGATCACGGGGGGGCGAAGCTTTCTTT
TRBJ2-7 | TRBV6-1 | . | TRBD1 | CASSEVGQNYEQYF | TGTGCCAGCAGTGAAGTGGGACAGAACTACGAGCAGTACTTC
TRBJ1-3 | TRBV9 | . | . | CASSVATGTGNTIYF | TGTGCCAGCAGCGTAGCCACAGGCACGGGAAACACCATATATTTT
TRBJ2-3 | TRBV15 | few | . | CATSMRQGGADTQYF | TGTGCCACCAGCATGCGGCAGGGCGGAGCAGATACGCAGTATTTT
TRBJ2-1 | TRBV7-6 | . | TRBD2 | CASSLIVLLAGVSSYNEQFF | TGTGCCAGCAGCTTAATCGTCTTGTTAGCGGGGGTAAGCTCCTACAATGAGCAGTTCTTC
TRBJ2-1 | TRBV6-4 | . | TRBD2 | CASSDSLAGNNEQFF | TGTGCCAGCAGTGACTCCCTAGCGGGGAACAATGAGCAGTTCTTC
TRBJ1-2 | TRBV5-3 | . | . | CARTFKREAADYGYTF | TGTGCCAGAACCTTTAAGAGGGAGGCCGCCGACTATGGCTACACCTTC
TRBJ1-6 | TRBV10-3 | . | . | CAISETQQGNSPLHF | TGTGCCATCAGTGAAACCCAGCAGGGAAATTCACCCCTCCACTTT
TRBJ1-6 | TRBV7-8 | . | . | CASSLMDRDDNSPLHF | TGTGCCAGCAGCTTGATGGACAGAGACGATAATTCACCCCTCCACTTT